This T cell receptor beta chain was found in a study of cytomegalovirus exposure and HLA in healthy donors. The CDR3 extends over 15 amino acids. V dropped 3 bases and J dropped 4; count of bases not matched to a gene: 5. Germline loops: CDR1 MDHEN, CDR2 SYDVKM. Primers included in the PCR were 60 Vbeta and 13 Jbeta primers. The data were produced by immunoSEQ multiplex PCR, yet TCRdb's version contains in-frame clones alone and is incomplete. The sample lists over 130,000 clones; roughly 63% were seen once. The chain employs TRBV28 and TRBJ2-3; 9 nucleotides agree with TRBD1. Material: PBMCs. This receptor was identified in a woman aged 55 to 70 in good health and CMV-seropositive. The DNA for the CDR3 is TGTGCCAGCAGTTTGGACAGGGGTCGGTCAGATACGCAGTATTTT. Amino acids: CASSLDRGRSDTQYF.